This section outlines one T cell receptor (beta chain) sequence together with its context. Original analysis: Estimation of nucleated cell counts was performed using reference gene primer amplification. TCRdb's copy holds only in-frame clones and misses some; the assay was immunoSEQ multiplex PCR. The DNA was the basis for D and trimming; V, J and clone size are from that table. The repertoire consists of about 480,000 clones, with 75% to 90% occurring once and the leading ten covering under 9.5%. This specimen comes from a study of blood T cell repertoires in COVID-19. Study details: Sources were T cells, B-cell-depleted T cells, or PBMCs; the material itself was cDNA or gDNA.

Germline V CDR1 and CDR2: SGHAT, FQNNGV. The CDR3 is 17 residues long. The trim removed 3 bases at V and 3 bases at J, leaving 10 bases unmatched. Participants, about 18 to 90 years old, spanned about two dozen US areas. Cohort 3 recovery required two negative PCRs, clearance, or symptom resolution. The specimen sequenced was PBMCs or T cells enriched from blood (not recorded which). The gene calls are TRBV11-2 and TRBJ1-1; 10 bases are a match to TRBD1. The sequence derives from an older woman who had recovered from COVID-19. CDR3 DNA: TGTGCCAGCAGCTTGGGGGTAGACAGGGGGCAGCACACTGAAGCTTTCTTT. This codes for CASSLGVDRGQHTEAFF. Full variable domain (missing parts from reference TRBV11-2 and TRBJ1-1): EAGVAQSPRYKIIEKRQSVAFWCNPISGHATLYWYQQILGQGPKLLIQFQNNGVVDDSQLPKDRFSAERLKGVDSTLKIQPAKLEDSAVYLCASSLGVDRGQHTEAFFGQGTRLTVV.